Reported below is one T cell receptor beta chain. Repertoires were generated with immunoSEQ multiplex PCR, while TCRdb's copy carries only in-frame clones and drops some. This table holds around 81,000 clones, 70% to 90% found once. This sample is part of a study of technical replicates of blood from a few donors. Germline CDR1 reads SQVTM; CDR2 reads ANQGSEA. This CDR3 region has 13 residues. V lost 4 bases, J lost 5 bases, and 5 bases stayed unmatched. The specimen was PBMCs. The rearrangement uses TRBV29-1 and TRBJ2-3; 8 bases are a match to TRBD1. The receptor was derived from a human donor in good health. Some clones in this sample may be carry-over from other donors' samples. CDR3 residues: CSVGDRGVDTQYF. CDR3 nucleotide sequence: TGCAGCGTTGGAGACAGGGGAGTAGATACGCAGTATTTT.